This is a list of T cell receptor beta chains from one sample in a study of OX40 agonist ivuxolimab in advanced cancers. Measured with immunoSEQ multiplex PCR; TCRdb has only the in-frame clones, and not every one. The data contain 73,000 or so clones, 88% of them singletons. Sequencing was performed on CD4+ or CD8+ T cells sorted from blood, taken in a trial of the OX40 agonist ivuxolimab. The receptors come from an adult with an advanced solid tumor such as melanoma, head and neck, liver or kidney cancer. Both conserved end residues are part of each CDR3. Only some rows state a clone size, as once, few, many or a class for expanded clones.

>TRBJ2-2|.|TRBV7-6
CASSLESGELFF
>TRBJ1-5|.|TRBV15
CATSRDRRGEGSNQPQHF
>TRBJ2-6|.|TRBV27
CASSRYDSGANVLTF
>TRBJ1-3|.|TRBV4-2
CASSQEARPGNTIYF
>TRBJ2-7|few|TRBV28
CASSISGTAYEQYF
>TRBJ2-3|once|TRBV5-1
CASSLALVLVGDTQYF
>TRBJ2-1|.|TRBV5-4
CATSSSRNEQFF
>TRBJ2-7|once|TRBV12-5
CASGLPPVYEQYF
>TRBJ2-3|.|TRBV5-4
CASSPPSGGEDTQYF
>TRBJ2-7|.|TRBV18
CASSPNRDSTYEQYF
>.|.|TRBV28
CASSVLGTEQYF
>TRBJ1-2|.|TRBV30
CAWSVGGYGYTF
>TRBJ2-5|.|TRBV5-8
CATKDRLSQETQYF
>TRBJ2-2|.|TRBV11-2
CASSPRLGAGELFF
>TRBJ2-3|.|TRBV18
CASSPRSGRHTQYF
>TRBJ1-4|.|TRBV19
CASSGQGNEKLFF
>TRBJ2-2|.|TRBV27
CASPYLIAGGVTGELFF
>TRBJ1-5|.|TRBV5-1
CASSSGTAGGPQHF
>TRBJ1-4|.|TRBV28
CASSRIGTVNNEKLFF
>TRBJ2-1|.|TRBV2
CASSRDPGSDEQFF
>TRBJ2-4|.|TRBV6-6
CASSSNREIAKNIQYF
>TRBJ2-5|.|TRBV19
CASRTGQAQYQETQYF
>TRBJ2-2|.|TRBV29-1
CSVERQNTGELFF
>TRBJ2-1|.|TRBV18
CASSPRLEGGEQFF
>TRBJ2-4|.|TRBV4-1
CASSQPELGIQYF
>TRBJ1-3|.|TRBV30
CAWSRYSGNTIYF
>TRBJ1-4|.|TRBV6-5
CASSYSRGTNEKLFF
>TRBJ2-2|.|TRBV10-2
CASSRKLADTGELFF
>TRBJ2-1|.|TRBV9
CASSRRDSYYNEQFF
>TRBJ2-2|few|TRBV7-2
CASSLGGLLNTGELFF
>TRBJ1-1|.|TRBV4-1
CASSTRTGNTEAFF
>TRBJ2-3|.|TRBV5-1
CASRQDPDPTDTQYF
>TRBJ2-5|.|TRBV19
CASSSGTSGRGEQYF
>TRBJ1-1|.|TRBV30
CAWSGGQGGTEAFF
>TRBJ2-6|.|TRBV5-1
CASSLEAGPGANVLTF
>TRBJ1-2|.|TRBV7-7
CASTKGAGTNYGYTF
>TRBJ2-7|.|TRBV6-6
CATTGTGIYEQYF
>TRBJ1-6|.|TRBV28
CASSPPQGEYSPLHF
>TRBJ1-5|.|TRBV2
CASSDRTHLQPQHF
>TRBJ1-2|few|TRBV5-6
CASRLLTGWIYGYTF
>TRBJ1-5|.|TRBV19
CASSGTGGGQPQHF
>TRBJ2-3|.|TRBV4-1
CASSQDSGGSTDTQYF
>TRBJ2-7|.|TRBV10-3
CAISDQDRRPSYEQYF
>TRBJ1-2|.|TRBV7-6
CASSSWDKYGYTF
>TRBJ1-5|.|TRBV19
CASSRGVYQPQHF
>TRBJ2-5|.|TRBV5-4
CASSPDPEGWETQYF
>TRBJ1-1|.|TRBV2
CASSPAVRTEAFF
>TRBJ1-3|.|TRBV18
CASSQDMNSGNTIYF
>TRBJ1-1|.|TRBV13
CASSLERGQDTEAFF
>TRBJ2-1|.|TRBV19
CASSVGLAGVGNEQFF